The next 28 T cell receptor beta chains were all read from a single sample in a study of cytomegalovirus exposure and HLA in healthy donors listed by TCRdb under 2017. Library preparation employed the immunoSEQ multiplex PCR assay. TCRdb stores this immuneACCESS table with in-frame sequences only. Part of the clones is absent; in the studies checked, under half of the shortfall reflects unresolved V genes, and no reason is known for the rest. In all, the sample holds about 63,000 clones, and roughly 90% of those were seen once. Around 1.3% of the sample comes from the top ten. Sequenced: PBMCs. The receptors were sampled from a woman aged 18-30 years in good health and CMV-seronegative.

Here the CDR3 DNA reads TGTGCCAGCAGTTACATCAGGGTCACAGATACGCAGTATTTT. Its protein product is CASSYIRVTDTQYF. The chain has TRBV6-6 and TRBJ2-3, with TRBD1 as a possible D gene (5 bases). The V and J ends lost 2 bases and 2 bases respectively, with 8 bases between them. Germline CDR1 MNHNY, CDR2 SVGAGI (reference sequence). The CDR3 spans 14 residues.

For the CDR3, the DNA is TGTGCCTGGAGTGTACAATCGTACTACGAGCAGTACTTC. It yields the protein CAWSVQSYYEQYF. This chain joins TRBV30 and TRBJ2-7, with no clear D. Trimming removed 0 bases at V and 3 bases at J, with 9 bases between. Germline V CDR1 and CDR2: GTSNPN, SVGIG (reference sequence). CDR3 length equals 13 residues.

This clone has a single count. The rearrangement uses TRBV5-4 and TRBJ2-2; 9 bases agree with TRBD1. This CDR3 comprises 17 residues. Germline V gene data show CDR1 as SGHNT and CDR2 as YYREEE (reference sequence). V lost 4 bases, J lost 6 bases, and 13 bases stayed unmatched. The CDR3 DNA follows: TGTGCCAGCAGCCCTCCCCCGGGACAGGGACCCGCCGGGGAGCTGTTTTTT. Residues: CASSPPPGQGPAGELFF.

The rearrangement joins TRBV25-1 to TRBJ2-7; 8 bases fit TRBD2. This CDR3 has 16 residues. CDR1 is MGHDK and CDR2 is SYGVNS in the germline V gene. J lost 4 bases, V lost 1 base, and 9 bases had no gene match. The DNA of the CDR3 is TGTGCCAGCAGTGAATCAAGGGCGGGAGGTTGGTACGAGCAGTACTTC. Protein: CASSESRAGGWYEQYF.

The chain employs TRBV19 and TRBJ1-2; D gene uncertain. Germline-derived CDR1 and CDR2 are LNHDA and SQIVND (reference sequence). Trimming pared 7 bases from V and 4 bases from J, leaving 7 bases between. The CDR3 loop spans 11 amino acids. The CDR3 DNA reads as TGTGCCAGTACTGCCGGCTATGGCTACACCTTC. It yields the protein CASTAGYGYTF.

The rearrangement uses TRBV19 and TRBJ2-3; 11 nucleotides line up with TRBD1. The CDR3 loop spans 16 amino acids. The V gene's germline CDR1 is LNHDA and CDR2 SQIVND (reference sequence). J was trimmed by 3 bases and V by 4 bases; bases with no gene match: 6. The CDR3 spells CASSTRTGGGTDTQYF. CDR3 in DNA: TGTGCCAGTAGTACTCGGACAGGGGGCGGGACAGATACGCAGTATTTT.

The chain carries TRBV19 and TRBJ2-1, with TRBD2 identical over 10 bases. V trimming: 10 bases; J trimming: 6 bases; junction bases outside the gene matches: 15. Per germline, CDR1 LNHDA and CDR2 SQIVND (reference sequence). CDR3 size: 16 residues. The CDR3 spells CATRGVAGGFGNEQFF. CDR3 nucleotides: TGTGCCACCCGGGGGGTAGCGGGGGGTTTTGGCAATGAGCAGTTCTTC.

The chain recombines TRBV30 with TRBJ1-2; a possible D gene is TRBD1 (5 bases). Germline lookup yields CDR1 GTSNPN and CDR2 SVGIG (reference sequence). The V end was cut by 3 bases, the J end by 2 bases, with 16 bases between. This CDR3 is 15 amino acids long. The CDR3 sequence is CAWSPAGGNNYGYTF. Written as DNA, the CDR3 is TGTGCCTGGAGCCCAGCCGGGGGTAACAACTATGGCTACACCTTC.

The rearrangement links TRBV28 to TRBJ2-7, with a tentative D call TRBD1 (5 bases). The CDR3 spans 15 residues. V lost 5 bases, J lost 3 bases, and 17 bases lay in between. Germline loops: CDR1 MDHEN, CDR2 SYDVKM. CDR3 sequence: CASSIPGRVDYEQYF. CDR3 DNA: TGTGCCAGCAGTATCCCGGGCAGGGTGGACTACGAGCAGTACTTC.

As for this clone: The same CDR3 can be traced to other DNA sequences in this sample. V usage is TRBV15 and J usage is TRBJ2-5, with 7 nucleotides matching TRBD2. The CDR3 contains 14 residues. V was pared by 0 bases and J by 3 bases, with 1 base of the junction left unmatched. Germline CDR1 and CDR2: LNHNV and YYDKDF (reference sequence). CDR3 amino acids: CATSRDRGEETQYF. The CDR3 DNA is TGTGCCACCAGCAGAGATCGGGGGGAAGAGACCCAGTACTTC.

Concerning this clone itself: Other DNA sequences in the sample encode the same CDR3. The chain has TRBV9 and TRBJ2-7, with D possibly TRBD2 on 6 matching bases. V lost 2 bases and J lost 0, with 9 bases in between. Per the germline V gene, CDR1 is SGDLS and CDR2 is YYNGEE. The CDR3 is made up of 14 amino acids. CDR3 DNA: TGTGCCAGCAGCGTCGGGGGTTCCTCCTACGAGCAGTACTTC. Protein product: CASSVGGSSYEQYF.

The J gene is TRBJ1-1, the V gene TRBV7-9; tentatively, D is TRBD1 (5 bases). Trimming cost V 1 base and J 3 bases, with 9 bases left between them. Germline V gene sequence: CDR1 SEHNR, CDR2 FQNEAQ (reference sequence). CDR3 length equals 14 residues. Here the CDR3 reads CASSLVGGYTEAFF. The CDR3 bases are TGTGCCAGCAGCTTAGTCGGGGGTTACACTGAAGCTTTCTTT.

The chain recombines TRBV9 with TRBJ1-1, with 7 bases identical to TRBD1. Germline values: CDR1 SGDLS, CDR2 YYNGEE. The CDR3 extends over 15 amino acids. V lost 3 bases and J lost 4; bases outside the gene matches: 9. The chain's CDR3 is CASSARTGFTTEAFF. In DNA form, the CDR3 reads TGTGCCAGCAGCGCAAGGACAGGTTTCACCACTGAAGCTTTCTTT.

This chain joins TRBV11-3 and TRBJ2-1; no definite D call. The V and J ends lost 4 bases and 5 bases respectively, with 12 bases between them. Germline V gives CDR1 SGHNT, CDR2 YENEEA. CDR3 length equals 14 residues. For the CDR3, the DNA is TGTGCCAGCAGCTCCCCCCCAGTAAACAATGAGCAGTTCTTC. Translation: CASSSPPVNNEQFF.

This chain uses TRBV4-1 with TRBJ2-5; 12 bases match TRBD2. CDR1 is MGHRA, CDR2 YSYEKL, per germline. This CDR3 is built from 21 residues. Unmatched junction bases numbered 20, after V lost 4 bases and J lost 2 bases. The CDR3 sequence: CASSRKSSPGLAGSLQETQYF. For the CDR3, the DNA is TGCGCCAGCAGCCGAAAAAGCTCCCCGGGACTAGCGGGTTCTTTGCAAGAGACCCAGTACTTC.

V usage is TRBV19 and J usage is TRBJ1-4; the D is unclear. This CDR3 comprises 14 residues. Germline loops: CDR1 LNHDA, CDR2 SQIVND (reference sequence). With 0 bases removed from V and 13 bases from J, the gap between germline ends came to 15 bases. The CDR3 spells CASSIETGRTGLFF. The CDR3 DNA follows: TGTGCCAGTAGTATAGAAACTGGGAGAACTGGACTGTTTTTT.

This chain connects TRBV28 to TRBJ1-5; 7 positions match TRBD1. Germline CDR1 and CDR2: MDHEN and SYDVKM. CDR3 size: 15 residues. J gave up 4 bases and V 11 bases, and 14 bases lay outside the gene matches. This chain's CDR3 is CASRGRPEGNQPQHF. CDR3 nucleotide sequence: TGTGCCTCAAGGGGGCGTCCAGAGGGGAATCAGCCCCAGCATTTT.

The count of this clone is one. The gene calls are TRBV30 and TRBJ2-5, with TRBD2 as a possible D gene (6 bases). The CDR3 contains 13 residues. Germline-derived CDR1 and CDR2 are GTSNPN and SVGIG (reference sequence). V was pared by 4 bases and J by 3 bases, with 12 bases between. The CDR3 bases are TGTGCCTGGAAGCCTGGCGGGAAAGAGACCCAGTACTTC. Protein product: CAWKPGGKETQYF.

The chain links TRBV14 to TRBJ2-1; D unresolved. The length of the CDR3 is 15 residues. Germline assignment: CDR1 SGHDN and CDR2 FVKESK. Trimming left V 2 bases short and J 4 bases short, with 12 bases between. CDR3 sequence: CASSQSIREYNEQFF. CDR3 DNA sequence: TGTGCCAGCAGCCAATCTATTAGAGAGTACAATGAGCAGTTCTTC. The full variable domain, rest sourced from reference TRBV14 and TRBJ2-1, is EAGVTQFPSHSVIEKGQTVTLRCDPISGHDNLYWYRRVMGKEIKFLLHFVKESKQDESGMPNNRFLAERTGGTYSTLKVQPAELEDSGVYFCASSQSIREYNEQFFGPGTRLTVL.

The V gene is TRBV15, the J gene TRBJ2-7; D call uncertain. V dropped 0 bases and J dropped 2 bases, with 11 bases sitting between them. CDR1 and CDR2 (germline): LNHNV, YYDKDF (reference sequence). This CDR3 has 15 amino acids. This chain's CDR3 is CATSRDVQQAYEQYF. CDR3 DNA: TGTGCCACCAGCAGAGATGTCCAGCAGGCCTACGAGCAGTACTTC.

The chain combines TRBV28 with TRBJ1-6; TRBD1 is a possible D gene (5 bases). With 3 bases removed from V and 7 bases from J, the gap between germline ends came to 16 bases. The CDR3 runs to 16 residues. CDR1 MDHEN and CDR2 SYDVKM come from the germline V gene. DNA of the CDR3: TGTGCCAGCAGTTTCCCCCGGGGGGTGGGGAATTCACCCCTCCACTTT. Amino acid sequence: CASSFPRGVGNSPLHF.

V is TRBV28 and J is TRBJ2-7; possibly TRBD2 for D (5 bases). Germline V gives CDR1 MDHEN, CDR2 SYDVKM. V lost 5 bases and J 2 bases, leaving 16 bases between the germline ends. This CDR3 is built from 15 residues. CDR3 nucleotides: TGTGCCAGCAGTAATGGCGGAGGAAAAACCTACGAGCAGTACTTC. It encodes CASSNGGGKTYEQYF.

This chain links TRBV18 with TRBJ2-1, with a possible D match to TRBD1 (5 bases). Trimming left V 3 bases short and J 9 bases short, with 9 bases between. This CDR3 contains 12 residues. Per the germline V gene, CDR1 is KGHSH and CDR2 is LQKENI. This CDR3 is CASSPLQGEQFF. In nucleotides, the CDR3 is TGTGCCAGCTCACCCTTGCAGGGTGAGCAGTTCTTC.

This chain links TRBV6-5 with TRBJ1-2; 8 nucleotides align to TRBD1. CDR1 and CDR2 from the germline V gene are MNHEY and SVGAGI. The CDR3 is made up of 14 amino acids. V lost 6 bases to trimming and J lost 7 bases; unmatched junction nucleotides: 10. CDR3 loop: CASSQLGQGTGYTF. The CDR3 nucleotides read TGTGCCAGCAGCCAACTCGGACAGGGTACTGGCTACACCTTC.

The gene calls are TRBV30 and TRBJ2-5; 9 positions agree with TRBD1. Trimming took 3 bases from V and 4 from J; bases not matched to a gene: 6. The CDR3 covers 14 residues. The germline V gene has CDR1 GTSNPN and CDR2 SVGIG (reference sequence). The CDR3 protein is CAWSRTGASETQYF. CDR3 sequence (DNA): TGTGCCTGGAGCCGGACAGGGGCGTCAGAGACCCAGTACTTC.

The chain is built from TRBV6-4 and TRBJ1-4; 7 positions agree with TRBD1. CDR1 is MRHNA, CDR2 SNTAGT, per germline. The CDR3 sequence is 16 residues long. After removal of 4 bases from V and 4 bases from J, the junction contained 9 bases not matched to a gene. The CDR3 here is CASSAENRGHNEKLFF. The CDR3 nucleotides are TGTGCCAGCAGTGCCGAAAACAGGGGACATAATGAAAAACTGTTTTTT.

This chain links TRBV11-3 with TRBJ1-1; D remains unclear. Trimming shortened V by 3 bases and J by 0 bases, and 5 bases separated the two germline ends. CDR1 and CDR2 from the germline V gene are SGHNT and YENEEA. This CDR3 is built from 13 residues. The CDR3, as DNA: TGTGCCAGCAGCTTCAGAATGAACACTGAAGCTTTCTTT. This sequence encodes CASSFRMNTEAFF.

The chain recombines TRBV15 with TRBJ2-5; a possible D gene is TRBD2 (5 bases). The V end lost 3 bases, the J end lost 0 bases, and 26 bases lay between the germline ends. Germline-derived CDR1 and CDR2 are LNHNV and YYDKDF (reference sequence). The CDR3 runs 20 residues. The CDR3 loop reads CATSRSGNTVFPRHQETQYF. Here the CDR3 DNA reads TGTGCCACCAGCAGGTCCGGGAATACGGTATTTCCAAGGCACCAAGAGACCCAGTACTTC.